This T cell receptor (beta chain) derives from a study of PD-1 blockade in classical Hodgkin lymphoma. CDR1 is SQVTM, CDR2 ANQGSEA, per germline. V lost 4 bases to trimming and J lost 0 bases, with 3 bases between them. The CDR3 totals 12 residues. TCRdb's table, derived via immunoSEQ multiplex PCR, lists solely in-frame clones and lacks some. Here the sample spans roughly 15,000 clones, around 76% being singletons. Every patient experienced relapse after autologous stem cell transplantation, and brentuximab vedotin exposure varied. A single count supports this clone. The receptor comes from a human donor with classical Hodgkin lymphoma. Sequencing was performed on peripheral blood mononuclear cells (PBMCs), taken at baseline. This sequence joins TRBV29-1 and TRBJ1-4, with D hard to call. As DNA, the CDR3 is TGCAGCGTTGCCGCAACTAATGAAAAACTGTTTTTT. This encodes CSVAATNEKLFF.